The next 16 T cell receptor beta chains were all read from a single sample in a study of regulatory T cells in long-lasting Graves disease. Construction of TCR beta libraries relied on iRepertoire HTBI primers and on Arm-PCR targeting CDR3 regions. TCRdb re-derived calls from the multiplex PCR reads in MiXCR, one entry per CDR3 protein. The sample records 200,000 to 250,000 distinct CDR3 sequences, approximately 16% being singletons. Time point meaning: newly diagnosed GD, antithyroid drugs for less than 3 months. Scientists built the TCR library using RNA that was extracted from PBMCs. Sequenced here: peripheral blood mononuclear cells (PBMCs), sampled at new diagnosis, from a patient treated with antithyroid drugs. Receptors originate from a female donor with Graves disease.

At least ten counts were recorded for this clonotype. One end of the junction does not line up with germline, which may come from a read error. In DNA form, the CDR3 reads TGCGCCAGCAGCCAAGGCGGGAGTGGGTACAATGAGCAGTTCTTC. Residues: CASSQGGSGYNEQFF. This chain connects TRBV14 to TRBJ2-1; TRBD2 aligns across 7 bases. Per the germline V gene, CDR1 is SGHDN and CDR2 is FVKESK. The CDR3 covers 15 residues.

This clonotype was recorded at least ten times. The genes are TRBV12-3 or TRBV12-4 and TRBJ2-1, with TRBD2 identical over 9 bases. The CDR3 totals 15 residues. J was trimmed by 7 bases and V by 2 bases; bases with no gene match: 6. The DNA for the CDR3 is TGTGCCAGCAGTTTAATGTGGCGGGAGGGGAATGAGCAGTTCTTC. Its protein is CASSLMWREGNEQFF.

This clonotype was detected ten times or more. The chain links TRBV7-6 to TRBJ2-7, with TRBD2 matching 15 bases. Germline values: CDR1 SGHVS, CDR2 FNYEAQ. With 5 bases clipped from V and 4 bases from J, the junction kept 12 bases outside the gene matches. The CDR3 spans 18 residues. The CDR3: CASSRGLAGGELEYEQYF. CDR3 sequence (DNA): TGTGCCAGCAGCCGAGGACTAGCGGGAGGGGAGTTGGAGTACGAGCAGTACTTC.

This clonotype was observed many times. The chain joins TRBV7-9 to TRBJ1-2, with D maybe TRBD1 (6 bases). Trimming removed 2 bases at V and 0 bases at J, with 16 bases between. This CDR3 has 17 residues. Germline assignment: CDR1 SEHNR and CDR2 FQNEAQ (reference sequence). The CDR3 region is CASSLPNRDTTNYGYTF. CDR3 nucleotides: TGTGCCAGCAGCTTACCAAACAGGGATACCACTAACTATGGCTACACCTTC.

With respect to this clonotype: A far larger clone is just one base off, so this is likely a read error. The chain has TRBV12-3 or TRBV12-4 and TRBJ2-1; 10 bases are a match to TRBD2. The end of the DNA fits TRBJ2-4 better, so the J call may be wrong. There are 18 residues in the CDR3. CDR3 in DNA: TGTGCCAGCAGTCCCATCGGGGCTAGCGGGAGCGGGAGGGACATTCAGTACTTC. This gives the protein CASSPIGASGSGRDIQYF.

Concerning this clonotype itself: A much larger clone sits a single nucleotide away, making a read error possible. The rearrangement links TRBV2 to TRBJ2-1, with 7 bases lining up with TRBD1. Germline CDR1 and CDR2: SNHLY and FYNNEI. Germline trimming cut 10 bases from V and 14 bases from J; bases unmatched to any gene: 11. CDR3 length equals 11 residues. The CDR3 spells CANTETGSKFF. The CDR3, as DNA: TGTGCCAACACCGAGACAGGGTCGAAGTTCTTC.

A note on this clonotype: A much larger clone lies one base from this, so it may be a read error. The gene calls are TRBV5-1 and TRBJ2-7; tentative D call: TRBD2 (6 bases). The length of the CDR3 is 15 residues. In germline, CDR1 is SGHRS, CDR2 YFSETQ. DNA for the CDR3: TGCGCCAGCAGCTTGTTCGCGGGAAGGCAGTACGGGCAGTACTTC. Its protein is CASSLFAGRQYGQYF.

This clonotype has ten or more counts. The V gene is TRBV6-5, the J gene TRBJ2-5; TRBD2 agrees at 7 bases. This CDR3 has 15 amino acids. V was pared by 3 bases and J by 5 bases, with 9 bases of the junction left unmatched. Germline CDR1 reads MNHEY; CDR2 reads SVGAGI. CDR3 protein: CASSYKAGVPETQYF. CDR3 in DNA: TGTGCCAGCAGTTATAAGGCGGGAGTCCCCGAGACCCAGTACTTC.

J is TRBJ2-5 and V is TRBV28, with TRBD1 as a possible D gene (5 bases). The CDR3 spans 16 residues. Germline V gives CDR1 MDHEN, CDR2 SYDVKM. V lost 5 bases to trimming and J lost 4 bases, with 20 bases between them. The CDR3 DNA follows: TGTGCCAGCAGTCCCCTAGGTCCAGGGATGGGAGAGACCCAGTACTTC. Translating gives CASSPLGPGMGETQYF.

The V call is TRBV6-1, the J call TRBJ1-1; D uncertain. V lost 8 bases and J lost 3, with 7 bases in between. CDR3 length: 11 amino acids. Germline CDR1 is MNHNS and CDR2 is SASEGT. CDR3 nucleotide sequence: TGTGCCAGCGGATCCTACACTGAAGCTTTCTTT. Translation: CASGSYTEAFF.

The chain employs TRBV19 and TRBJ2-2; either TRBD1 or TRBD2 may fit D (5 bases each). V shed 5 bases and J shed 6 bases, with 19 bases lying between them. Germline assignment: CDR1 LNHDA and CDR2 SQIVND (reference sequence). The CDR3 consists of 16 residues. The CDR3 DNA is TGTGCCAGTAGTTCCAACCGGGACCCTACCGCCGGGGAGCTGTTTTTT. Translation: CASSSNRDPTAGELFF. The full variable domain, in which reference TRBV19 and TRBJ2-2 provide the parts outside the CDR3, is DGGITQSPKYLFRKEGQNVTLSCEQNLNHDAMYWYRQDPGQGLRLIYYSQIVNDFQKGDIAEGYSVSREKKESFPLTVTSAQKNPTAFYLCASSSNRDPTAGELFFGEGSRLTVL.

This clonotype was observed at least ten times. J is TRBJ2-2 and V is TRBV12-3 or TRBV12-4; 7 nucleotides agree with TRBD1. The V segment lost 7 bases and the J segment 5 bases; nucleotides outside the gene matches: 13. The CDR3 is 16 residues long. Here the CDR3 DNA reads TGTGCCAGCACCAAAGGGGGCCTAGTTACGACCGGGGAGCTGTTTTTT. Protein sequence: CASTKGGLVTTGELFF.

This clonotype turned up a few times. The chain links TRBV6-2 or TRBV6-3 to TRBJ2-1; tentatively, D is TRBD2 (6 bases). This CDR3 contains 14 residues. V lost 7 bases, J lost 9 bases, and 19 bases lay in between. Germline values: CDR1 MNHEY, CDR2 SVGEGT. CDR3 DNA sequence: TGTGCCAGCAAGTACTCCGGGGGAGCGTTTGAGCAGTTCTTC. Encoded protein: CASKYSGGAFEQFF.

This clonotype has ten or more counts. The chain joins TRBV19 to TRBJ1-5; D perhaps matches TRBD1 (5 bases). Germline CDR1 LNHDA, CDR2 SQIVND (reference sequence). Trimming shortened V by 3 bases and J by 7 bases, and 10 bases separated the two germline ends. CDR3 length: 13 amino acids. The CDR3 DNA follows: TGTGCCAGTAGTATCGGTCGGGACCAGCCCCAGCATTTT. It translates to CASSIGRDQPQHF.

This clonotype was found many times. This chain links TRBV27 with TRBJ2-4, with a weak D call TRBD1 (6 bases). Trimming cost V 3 bases and J 3 bases, with 9 bases left between them. Germline CDR1 and CDR2: MNHEY and SMNVEV (reference sequence). This CDR3 is built from 14 residues. In DNA, the CDR3 is TGTGCCAGCAGTTTCGACAGGAACAAAAACATTCAGTACTTC. Protein sequence: CASSFDRNKNIQYF.

This clonotype was detected ten times or more. The junction departs from the called germline gene at one end, perhaps through a read error. J is TRBJ2-6 and V is TRBV11-2; D might be TRBD1 or TRBD2, each matching 5 bases. The CDR3 is 16 amino acids. Germline V gene sequence: CDR1 SGHAT, CDR2 FQNNGV. CDR3 bases: TGTGCCAGCAGCTTAGTGCGAGGGTCTGGGGCCGACGTCCTGACTTTC. Its protein is CASSLVRGSGADVLTF.